This T cell receptor beta chain stems from a study of control samples from healthy donors and cancer patients. The ends lost 4 bases at V and 1 base at J; junction bases unmatched: 6. CDR1 SGDLS and CDR2 YYNGEE come from the germline V gene. The CDR3 runs 15 residues. The protocol was immunoSEQ multiplex PCR, while the TCRdb copy is restricted to in-frame clones and leaves out a portion. Found here are 99,000 or so clones, under 90% of them singletons; the top ten hold less than 15%. This chain uses TRBV9 with TRBJ1-1, with 8 bases lining up with TRBD1. The receptor was derived from a woman in her 50s in good health. The specimen was blood. CDR3 nucleotides: TGTGCCAGCAGCAAAACCGGGACAGGGAACACTGAAGCTTTCTTT. Amino acids: CASSKTGTGNTEAFF. Variable domain in full (rest from reference TRBV9 and TRBJ1-1): DSGVTQTPKHLITATGQRVTLRCSPRSGDLSVYWYQQSLDQGLQFLIQYYNGEERAKGNILERFSAQQFPDLHSELNLSSLELGDSALYFCASSKTGTGNTEAFFGQGTRLTVV.